A selection of T cell receptor beta chains follows, all from one sample in a study of blood T cell repertoires in COVID-19. The repertoire was sequenced with immunoSEQ multiplex PCR; TCRdb's copy has only in-frame clones and lacks some. The sample lists tens of thousands of clones; 85% to 90% were seen once. The sample consisted of peripheral blood. The receptors were sampled from a man aged 45 to 65 with acute or convalescent COVID-19. Each CDR3 is given with its conserved first and last residue. D genes are given only for firm matches. Clone size, where shown, is once, few, many, or a class for clones that have expanded.

v_gene: TRBV19
abundance: .
d_gene: .
j_gene: TRBJ2-7
CDR3nt: TGTGCCAGTAGTATAGAAAGGACCAGGGGATACGAGCAGTACTTC
CDR3aa: CASSIERTRGYEQYF

v_gene: TRBV2
abundance: .
d_gene: TRBD2
j_gene: TRBJ2-7
CDR3nt: TGTGCCATTGCGACTAGCGGGAGATTATACGAGCAGTACTTC
CDR3aa: CAIATSGRLYEQYF

v_gene: TRBV19
abundance: .
d_gene: .
j_gene: TRBJ2-5
CDR3nt: TGTGCCAGTAGTATAGGAGACTACCAAGAGACCCAGTACTTC
CDR3aa: CASSIGDYQETQYF

v_gene: TRBV6-6
abundance: .
d_gene: TRBD1
j_gene: TRBJ1-1
CDR3nt: TGTGCCAGCAGTTACTTCATGGACAGGGTTGACTCTGAAGCTTTCTTT
CDR3aa: CASSYFMDRVDSEAFF

v_gene: TRBV18
abundance: few
d_gene: .
j_gene: TRBJ1-2
CDR3nt: TGTGCCAGCTCACCCGAAGCTGAGATTAACTATGGCTACACCTTC
CDR3aa: CASSPEAEINYGYTF

v_gene: TRBV5-7
abundance: .
d_gene: .
j_gene: TRBJ2-7
CDR3nt: TGTGCCAGCAGCTTGGTTGGTAGCGCAAAATACTACGAGCAGTACTTC
CDR3aa: CASSLVGSAKYYEQYF

v_gene: TRBV19
abundance: .
d_gene: .
j_gene: TRBJ2-3
CDR3nt: TGTGCCAGCCACCGACAGCTAGGATTTAGCACAGATACGCAGTATTTT
CDR3aa: CASHRQLGFSTDTQYF

v_gene: TRBV24-1
abundance: .
d_gene: TRBD2
j_gene: TRBJ2-1
CDR3nt: TGTGCCACCGCCGCGGGGGGTACTTTCAGCAATGAGCAGTTCTTC
CDR3aa: CATAAGGTFSNEQFF

v_gene: TRBV15
abundance: .
d_gene: .
j_gene: TRBJ1-2
CDR3nt: TGTGCCACCAGCAGACCGACAGTGGGGATTGACTACACCTTC
CDR3aa: CATSRPTVGIDYTF

v_gene: TRBV12-3/TRBV12-4
abundance: .
d_gene: .
j_gene: TRBJ1-1
CDR3nt: TGTGCCAGCAGTTTCCTGTCCGGAGATGAAGCTTTCTTT
CDR3aa: CASSFLSGDEAFF

v_gene: TRBV7-6
abundance: .
d_gene: .
j_gene: TRBJ1-1
CDR3nt: TGTGCCAGCAGCCGAACACCAGGCACTGAAGCTTTCTTT
CDR3aa: CASSRTPGTEAFF

v_gene: TRBV19
abundance: .
d_gene: TRBD1
j_gene: TRBJ2-3
CDR3nt: TGTGCCAGTAGTACCCGACAGGGGGAAGATACGCAGTATTTT
CDR3aa: CASSTRQGEDTQYF

v_gene: TRBV6-6
abundance: few
d_gene: .
j_gene: TRBJ1-2
CDR3nt: TGTGCCAGCAGTTACTCGGAGCAGTACTATGGCTACACCTTC
CDR3aa: CASSYSEQYYGYTF

v_gene: TRBV24-1
abundance: .
d_gene: TRBD2
j_gene: TRBJ2-3
CDR3nt: TGTGCCACGGGAGGGGAGGATTTTAATACGCAGTATTTT
CDR3aa: CATGGEDFNTQYF

v_gene: TRBV11-3
abundance: .
d_gene: .
j_gene: TRBJ2-5
CDR3nt: TGTGCCAGCAGCTCCTCAGGGGTAGAGACCCAGTACTTC
CDR3aa: CASSSSGVETQYF